This T cell receptor beta chain came from a study of persistence of HIV-infected CD4 T cells. Whole-study context: CD4+ T cells responding to CMV or HIV-1 Gag were isolated.

Stimulation used around 9.1 ug/mL lysate from CMV-infected fibroblasts. CD40L/CD69 double-negative CD45RO-high memory CD4+ T cells were collected. The V gene's germline CDR1 is MRHNA and CDR2 SNTAGT. V was clipped by 4 bases and J by 3 bases, with 9 bases between them. The length of the CDR3 is 13 residues. Regarding this clone: As yet, its antigen is unknown.

This was the immunoSEQ version 4 assay in survey mode. Profiling relied on immunoSEQ multiplex PCR, and the TCRdb table lists in-frame clones only, not all of them. The sample consists of some 28,000 clones, almost 85% of them appearing once. Material: CD4+ T cells sorted from PBMCs after roughly 19-hour stimulation, obtained from a patient who received antiretroviral therapy. J is TRBJ1-1 and V is TRBV6-4, with D maybe TRBD1 (5 bases). This clonotype was obtained from an adult man with HIV who was CMV-seropositive. The chain's CDR3 is CASSVDSYTEAFF. For the CDR3, the DNA is TGTGCCAGCAGTGTAGACAGCTACACTGAAGCTTTCTTT.